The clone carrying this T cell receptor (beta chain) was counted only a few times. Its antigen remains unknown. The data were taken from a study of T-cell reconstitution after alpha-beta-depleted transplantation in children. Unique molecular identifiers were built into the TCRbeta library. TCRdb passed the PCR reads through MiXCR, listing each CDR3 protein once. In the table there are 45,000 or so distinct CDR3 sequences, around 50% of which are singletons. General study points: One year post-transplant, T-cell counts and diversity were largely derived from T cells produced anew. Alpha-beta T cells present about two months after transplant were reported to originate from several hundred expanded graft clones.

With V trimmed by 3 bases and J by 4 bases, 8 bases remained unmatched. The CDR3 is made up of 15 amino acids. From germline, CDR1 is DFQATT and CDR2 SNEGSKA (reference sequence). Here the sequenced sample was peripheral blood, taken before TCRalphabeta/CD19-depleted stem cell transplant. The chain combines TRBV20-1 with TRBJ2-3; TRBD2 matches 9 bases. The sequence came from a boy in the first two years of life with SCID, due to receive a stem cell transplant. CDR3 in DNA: TGCAGTGCTAGTGGGCGGGGGGGCCGCGCAGATACGCAGTATTTT. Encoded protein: CSASGRGGRADTQYF.